Below, 19 T cell receptor beta chains from the same sample are listed, as sequenced in a study of cytomegalovirus exposure and HLA in healthy donors. 60 Vbeta and 13 Jbeta primers were used in PCR. This table comes from immunoSEQ multiplex PCR, and its TCRdb copy is limited to in-frame clones, with some not included. The sample comprises about 120,000 clones, 65% to 80% of which are singletons, and approximately 11% rests with the top ten. The sequencing input was PBMCs. These receptors all come from a man aged 40-49 years in good health and CMV-seropositive.

In the case of this clone: The same CDR3 is also encoded by other DNA sequences in this sample. The chain has TRBV7-3 and TRBJ1-6, with a weak D call TRBD1 (5 bases). CDR1 and CDR2 from the germline V gene are SGHTA and FQGTGA. Deletions cut 6 bases from V and 7 bases from J, with 31 bases between. The CDR3 contains 20 residues. The CDR3 coding sequence is TGTGCCAGCAGACACCTCAGGGTCTCCACCGCGGTGCGGGGAAATTCACCCCTCCACTTT. Its protein is CASRHLRVSTAVRGNSPLHF.

This chain uses TRBV6-6 with TRBJ2-2; 8 nucleotides line up with TRBD1. With 4 bases clipped from V and 5 bases from J, the junction kept 6 bases outside the gene matches. CDR3 length: 15 amino acids. The V gene's germline CDR1 is MNHNY and CDR2 SVGAGI (reference sequence). DNA of the CDR3: TGTGCCAGCAGTTCTGATCACAGGGGGACCGGGGAGCTGTTTTTT. This gives the protein CASSSDHRGTGELFF.

This clone appeared once. The chain has TRBV5-6 and TRBJ2-5; 8 nucleotides line up with TRBD2. Germline lookup yields CDR1 SGHDT and CDR2 YYEEEE. The CDR3 runs to 15 residues. Losses at the gene ends were 4 bases for V and 5 bases for J; bases not matched to a gene: 10. The CDR3 DNA sequence: TGTGCCAGCAGCGTAAGGGGACTAGTATCTGAGACCCAGTACTTC. It encodes CASSVRGLVSETQYF.

This clone was counted once. V is TRBV6-6 and J is TRBJ1-1; D unresolved. CDR1 is MNHNY, CDR2 SVGAGI, per germline (reference sequence). This CDR3 has 11 amino acids. V gave up 6 bases and J gave up 11 bases, with 13 bases separating them. In DNA, the CDR3 is TGTGCCAGCAGAGGGAGCCGGCGGGCTTTCTTT. Translating it yields CASRGSRRAFF.

The chain employs TRBV6-1 and TRBJ1-5; D perhaps matches TRBD1 (6 bases). CDR1 is MNHNS, CDR2 SASEGT, per germline. Trimming cost V 0 bases and J 5 bases, with 14 bases left between them. The CDR3 extends over 16 amino acids. The CDR3 region is CASSEATGSGDQPQHF. The CDR3 DNA is TGTGCCAGCAGTGAAGCTACAGGGTCAGGGGATCAGCCCCAGCATTTT.

The chain has TRBV5-5 and TRBJ1-2; 10 bases line up with TRBD1. V gave up 2 bases and J gave up 4 bases; unmatched junction bases: 8. Per germline, CDR1 SGHKS and CDR2 YYEKEE (reference sequence). The CDR3 runs 16 residues. DNA of the CDR3: TGTGCCAGCAGCTTATCACCGGGACAGGGGAGCTATGGCTACACCTTC. This gives the protein CASSLSPGQGSYGYTF.

This clone has a single count. This chain uses TRBV6-5 with TRBJ1-2, with 8 bases fitting TRBD1. Per germline, CDR1 MNHEY and CDR2 SVGAGI. The CDR3 covers 15 residues. With 6 bases clipped from V and 8 bases from J, the junction kept 14 bases outside the gene matches. The CDR3 loop is CASRLRDRLSGGYTF. The CDR3 DNA follows: TGTGCCAGCAGGCTCCGGGACAGGCTTTCGGGGGGCTACACCTTC.

The gene calls are TRBV19 and TRBJ2-1, with 8 positions matching TRBD2. This CDR3 spans 14 amino acids. Trimming removed 11 bases from V and 1 base from J; junction bases left unmatched: 7. Germline loops: CDR1 LNHDA, CDR2 SQIVND (reference sequence). The CDR3 sequence is CAASAGGSYNEQFF. The CDR3 coding sequence is TGTGCCGCGTCGGCGGGGGGTTCCTACAATGAGCAGTTCTTC.

The rearrangement links TRBV27 to TRBJ1-3; a possible D gene is TRBD1 (5 bases). The germline CDR1 and CDR2 sequences are MNHEY and SMNVEV (reference sequence). CDR3 length: 16 amino acids. The V and J ends lost 0 bases and 4 bases respectively, with 13 bases between them. This CDR3 is CASSLSMPGSGNTIYF. As DNA, the CDR3 is TGTGCCAGCAGTTTATCGATGCCAGGGTCCGGAAACACCATATATTTT.

This chain connects TRBV5-6 to TRBJ1-2; a possible D gene is TRBD1 (5 bases). CDR3 size: 15 residues. Trimming pared 3 bases from V and 2 bases from J, leaving 14 bases between. Germline CDR1 and CDR2: SGHDT and YYEEEE. CDR3 bases: TGTGCCAGCAGCTCCCCCGACAGTGGGAACTATGGCTACACCTTC. Amino acids: CASSSPDSGNYGYTF.

This clone has just a few counts. The sample holds other DNA sequences that translate to the same CDR3. This chain joins TRBV6-5 and TRBJ2-5; 8 bases fit TRBD2. This CDR3 contains 14 residues. Trimming cost V 2 bases and J 4 bases; bases outside gene matches: 3. CDR1 MNHEY and CDR2 SVGAGI come from the germline V gene. The CDR3 sequence: CASSYPGGGETQYF. In DNA, the CDR3 is TGTGCCAGCAGTTACCCGGGGGGGGGAGAGACCCAGTACTTC.

V usage is TRBV28 and J usage is TRBJ2-7, with 7 bases aligning to TRBD1. Germline CDR1 reads MDHEN; CDR2 reads SYDVKM. The CDR3 is 12 residues long. Germline trimming cut 11 bases from V and 2 bases from J; bases unmatched to any gene: 6. The CDR3 DNA reads as TGTGCCGAGGGGGCAGACACCTACGAGCAGTACTTC. Its protein is CAEGADTYEQYF. The full variable domain, its missing parts supplied by reference TRBV28 and TRBJ2-7, is DVKVTQSSRYLVKRTGEKVFLECVQDMDHENMFWYRQDPGLGLRLIYFSYDVKMKEKGDIPEGYSVSREKKERFSLILESASTNQTSMYLCAEGADTYEQYFGPGTRLTVT.

This clone was detected only once. The chain is built from TRBV7-6 and TRBJ1-4; D remains unclear. The CDR3 is 17 residues long. In germline, CDR1 is SGHVS, CDR2 FNYEAQ. The V and J ends lost 0 bases and 4 bases respectively, with 15 bases between them. CDR3 nucleotides: TGTGCCAGCAGCTTAGCCTATGATGGGCCTCTTAATGAAAAACTGTTTTTT. Its protein product is CASSLAYDGPLNEKLFF.

The chain employs TRBV27 and TRBJ2-3; the match to TRBD2 covers 15 bases. Germline V CDR1 and CDR2: MNHEY, SMNVEV (reference sequence). V lost 1 base and J lost 3; bases outside the gene matches: 2. The CDR3 has 17 amino acids. CDR3 amino acids: CASSLWTSGGATDTQYF. The CDR3 bases are TGTGCCAGCAGTTTATGGACTAGCGGGGGGGCGACAGATACGCAGTATTTT.

V usage is TRBV2 and J usage is TRBJ2-1; possible D gene TRBD1, 5 bases. Germline V gene lookup returns CDR1 SNHLY and CDR2 FYNNEI. The V end lost 11 bases, the J end lost 4 bases, and 15 bases lay between the germline ends. The CDR3 contains 13 residues. The CDR3: CAGGSGAYNEQFF. CDR3 bases: TGTGCCGGTGGTAGTGGGGCATACAATGAGCAGTTCTTC.

The rearrangement uses TRBV5-1 and TRBJ2-3, with 12 bases aligning to TRBD1. This CDR3 is built from 16 residues. V lost 4 bases, J lost 4 bases, and 7 bases stayed unmatched. The germline V gene encodes CDR1 SGHRS and CDR2 YFSETQ. The CDR3 region has the DNA TGCGCCAGCAGCCCTGGGACAGGGGGCGCCTCAGATACGCAGTATTTT. Amino acids: CASSPGTGGASDTQYF.

The genes are TRBV27 and TRBJ2-1; perhaps TRBD2 as D (5 bases). Germline V CDR1 and CDR2: MNHEY, SMNVEV (reference sequence). This CDR3 region has 15 residues. Trimming stripped 2 bases from V and 3 bases from J, with 11 bases between. CDR3 amino acids: CASSLRGTIYNEQFF. DNA for the CDR3: TGTGCCAGCAGTTTACGGGGAACGATCTACAATGAGCAGTTCTTC.

The genes are TRBV4-2 and TRBJ2-5; 14 nucleotides line up with TRBD2. The CDR3 is 16 residues long. V shed 8 bases, J shed 0 bases, and the junction held 5 bases outside the gene matches. Germline CDR1 reads LGHNA; CDR2 reads YNFKEQ. This CDR3 reads CASGTSGGRYQETQYF. DNA for the CDR3: TGTGCCAGCGGGACTAGCGGGGGTCGGTACCAAGAGACCCAGTACTTC.

Written as DNA, the CDR3 is TGTGCCAGCAGCAAGACATCGGGACAGGGATATGGCTACACCTTC. Amino acid sequence: CASSKTSGQGYGYTF. This chain joins TRBV7-2 and TRBJ1-2, with 9 bases fitting TRBD1. The J segment lost 5 bases and the V segment lost 5 bases, leaving 9 bases of the junction unmatched. Germline V gives CDR1 SGHTA, CDR2 FQGNSA. The CDR3 loop spans 15 amino acids.